This T cell receptor beta chain emerged from a study of blood T cells in healthy people across ages. Study-wide results and caveats: What prevented conclusive comparison of naive and antigen-experienced cells was that PBMCs were unsorted.

This CDR3 is 14 amino acids long. V was pared by 0 bases and J by 1 base, with 6 bases between. CDR1 is SEHNR, CDR2 FQNEAQ, per germline (reference sequence). A sample-barcoded 5' primer and a J-beta primer mix were used in a second PCR of about 7 to 11 cycles. In TCRdb, the 5' RACE reads were re-called with MiXCR into one record per CDR3 protein. The sample has roughly 800,000 distinct CDR3 sequences, around a quarter seen once. This clonotype was observed a few times. Its antigen is not identified. These data were likewise used in another study, on T cells of mothers and their children. From that paper: Extracted RNA, in its entirety, went into cDNA synthesis at approximately 1.5 ug per 15 ul.

J is TRBJ1-1 and V is TRBV7-9; D remains ambiguous. The sample taken for sequencing was blood. This clonotype originated in a boy younger than 18 in good health. The CDR3 loop reads CASSLAPTNTEAFF. As DNA, the CDR3 is TGTGCCAGCAGCTTAGCACCGACGAACACTGAAGCTTTCTTT.